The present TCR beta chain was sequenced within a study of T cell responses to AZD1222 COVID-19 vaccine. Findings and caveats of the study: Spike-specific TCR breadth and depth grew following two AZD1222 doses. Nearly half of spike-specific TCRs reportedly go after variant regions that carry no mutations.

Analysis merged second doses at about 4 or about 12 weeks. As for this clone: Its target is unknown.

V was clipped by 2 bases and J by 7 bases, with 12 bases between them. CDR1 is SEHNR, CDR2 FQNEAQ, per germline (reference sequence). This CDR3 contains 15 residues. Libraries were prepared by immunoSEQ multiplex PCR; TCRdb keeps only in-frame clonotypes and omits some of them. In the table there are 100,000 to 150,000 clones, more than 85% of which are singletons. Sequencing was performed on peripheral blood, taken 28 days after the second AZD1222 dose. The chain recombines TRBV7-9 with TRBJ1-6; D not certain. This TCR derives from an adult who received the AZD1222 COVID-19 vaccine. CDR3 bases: TGTGCCAGCAGCTTAAGGGAGGGAAGAAATTCACCCCTCCACTTT. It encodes CASSLREGRNSPLHF.